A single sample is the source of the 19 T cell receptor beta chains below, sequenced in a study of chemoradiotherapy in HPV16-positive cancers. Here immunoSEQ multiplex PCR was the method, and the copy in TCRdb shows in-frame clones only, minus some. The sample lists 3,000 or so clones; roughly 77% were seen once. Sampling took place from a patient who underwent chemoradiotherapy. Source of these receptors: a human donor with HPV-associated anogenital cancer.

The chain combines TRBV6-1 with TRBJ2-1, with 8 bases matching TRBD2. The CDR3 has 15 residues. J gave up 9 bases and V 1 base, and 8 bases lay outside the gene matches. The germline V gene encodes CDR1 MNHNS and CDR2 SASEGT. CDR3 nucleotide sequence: TGTGCCAGCAGTGAAGTTTCCGGGGGGGCGGGTGAGCAGTTCTTC. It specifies CASSEVSGGAGEQFF.

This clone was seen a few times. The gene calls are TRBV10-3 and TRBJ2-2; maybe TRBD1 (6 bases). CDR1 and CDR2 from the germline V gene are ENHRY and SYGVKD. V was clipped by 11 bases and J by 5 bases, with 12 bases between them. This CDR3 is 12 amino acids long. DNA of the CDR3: TGTGCCGTCTCAGGGGTAACCGGGGAGCTGTTTTTT. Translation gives CAVSGVTGELFF.

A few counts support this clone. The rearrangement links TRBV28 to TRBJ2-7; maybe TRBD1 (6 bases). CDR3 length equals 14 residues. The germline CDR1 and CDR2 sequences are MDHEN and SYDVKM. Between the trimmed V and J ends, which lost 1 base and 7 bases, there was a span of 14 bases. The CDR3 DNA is TGTGCCAGCAGTTTATACCAGGACAGTAAGGAGCAGTACTTC. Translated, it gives CASSLYQDSKEQYF.

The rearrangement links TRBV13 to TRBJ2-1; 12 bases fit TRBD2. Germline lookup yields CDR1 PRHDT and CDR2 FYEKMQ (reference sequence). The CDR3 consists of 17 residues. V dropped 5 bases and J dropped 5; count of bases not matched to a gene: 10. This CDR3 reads CASSHTSGGFWNNEQFF. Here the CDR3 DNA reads TGTGCCAGCAGCCATACTAGCGGGGGGTTTTGGAACAATGAGCAGTTCTTC.

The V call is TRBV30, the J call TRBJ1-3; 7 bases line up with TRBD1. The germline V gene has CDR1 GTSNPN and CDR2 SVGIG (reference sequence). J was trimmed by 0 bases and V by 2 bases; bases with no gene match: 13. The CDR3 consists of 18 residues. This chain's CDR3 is CAWSWDRTWLSSGNTIYF. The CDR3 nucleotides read TGTGCCTGGAGTTGGGACAGAACCTGGCTTAGCTCTGGAAACACCATATATTTT.

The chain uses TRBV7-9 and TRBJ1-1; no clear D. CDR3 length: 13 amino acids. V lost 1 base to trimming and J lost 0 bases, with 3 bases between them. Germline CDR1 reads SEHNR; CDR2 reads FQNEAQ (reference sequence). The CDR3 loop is CASSLDMNTEAFF. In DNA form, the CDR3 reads TGTGCCAGCAGCTTAGATATGAACACTGAAGCTTTCTTT. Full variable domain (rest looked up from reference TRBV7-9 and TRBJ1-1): DTGVSQNPRHKITKRGQNVTFRCDPISEHNRLYWYRQTLGQGPEFLTYFQNEAQLEKSRLLSDRFSAERPKGSFSTLEIQRTEQGDSAMYLCASSLDMNTEAFFGQGTRLTVV.

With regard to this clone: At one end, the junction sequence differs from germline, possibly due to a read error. The CDR3 protein is CAGSRGESQYF. The CDR3 DNA sequence: TGTGCCGGCAGTCGAGGGGAATCGCAGTACTTC. The chain uses TRBV11-3 and TRBJ2-5; D might be TRBD1 or TRBD2, each matching 5 bases. The CDR3 spans 11 residues. Per the germline V gene, CDR1 is SGHNT and CDR2 is YENEEA.

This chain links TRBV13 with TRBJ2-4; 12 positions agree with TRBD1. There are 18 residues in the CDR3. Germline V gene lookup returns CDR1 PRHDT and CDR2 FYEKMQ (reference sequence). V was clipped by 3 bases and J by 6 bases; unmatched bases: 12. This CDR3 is CASSFWDRGRGLRNIQYF. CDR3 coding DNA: TGTGCCAGCAGCTTTTGGGACAGGGGGCGCGGTTTGAGAAACATTCAGTACTTC.

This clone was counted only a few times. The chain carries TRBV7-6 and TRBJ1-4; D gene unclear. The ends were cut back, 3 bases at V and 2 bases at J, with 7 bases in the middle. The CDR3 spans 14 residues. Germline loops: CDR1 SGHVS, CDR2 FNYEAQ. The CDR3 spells CASSFTETNEKLFF. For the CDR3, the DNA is TGTGCCAGCAGCTTCACCGAGACTAATGAAAAACTGTTTTTT.

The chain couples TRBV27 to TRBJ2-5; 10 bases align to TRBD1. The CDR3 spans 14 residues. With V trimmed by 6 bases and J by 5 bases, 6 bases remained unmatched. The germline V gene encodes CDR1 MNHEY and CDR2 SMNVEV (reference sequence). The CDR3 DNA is TGTGCCAGCAGCACAAGGACAGGGGGGGAGACCCAGTACTTC. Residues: CASSTRTGGETQYF.

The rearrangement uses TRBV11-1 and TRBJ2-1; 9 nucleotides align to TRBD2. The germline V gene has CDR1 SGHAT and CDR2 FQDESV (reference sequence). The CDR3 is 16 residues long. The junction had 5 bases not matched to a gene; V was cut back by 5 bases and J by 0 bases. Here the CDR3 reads CASSGAAGGSYNEQFF. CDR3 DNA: TGTGCCAGCAGCGGGGCAGCGGGAGGCTCCTACAATGAGCAGTTCTTC.

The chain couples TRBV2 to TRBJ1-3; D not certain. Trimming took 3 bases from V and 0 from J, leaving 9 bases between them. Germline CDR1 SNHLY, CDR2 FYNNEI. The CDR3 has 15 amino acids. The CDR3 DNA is TGTGCCAGCAGTGACAGAGGAATCTCTGGAAACACCATATATTTT. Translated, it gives CASSDRGISGNTIYF.

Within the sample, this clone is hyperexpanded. CDR3 protein: CASTGGYGYTF. Written as DNA, the CDR3 is TGCGCCAGTACAGGGGGCTATGGCTACACCTTC. This sequence joins TRBV5-1 and TRBJ1-2, with TRBD1 identical over 8 bases. The germline V gene has CDR1 SGHRS and CDR2 YFSETQ. This CDR3 spans 11 amino acids. J lost 4 bases, V lost 8 bases, and 1 base had no gene match.

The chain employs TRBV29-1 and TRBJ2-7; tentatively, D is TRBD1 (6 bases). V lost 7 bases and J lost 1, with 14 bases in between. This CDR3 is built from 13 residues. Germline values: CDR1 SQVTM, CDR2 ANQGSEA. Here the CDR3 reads CSAGSGQSYEQYF. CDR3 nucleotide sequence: TGCAGCGCGGGGTCGGGACAATCCTACGAGCAGTACTTC.

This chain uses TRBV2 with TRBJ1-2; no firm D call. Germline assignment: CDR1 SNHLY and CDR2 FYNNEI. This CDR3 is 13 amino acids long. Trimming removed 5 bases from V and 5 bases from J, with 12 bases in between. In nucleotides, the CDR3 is TGTGCCAGCAGTTATCGGACTGAATATGGCTACACCTTC. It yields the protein CASSYRTEYGYTF. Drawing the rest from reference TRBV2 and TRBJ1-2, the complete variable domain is EPEVTQTPSHQVTQMGQEVILRCVPISNHLYFYWYRQILGQKVEFLVSFYNNEISEKSEIFDDQFSVERPDGSNFTLKIRSTKLEDSAMYFCASSYRTEYGYTFGSGTRLTVV.

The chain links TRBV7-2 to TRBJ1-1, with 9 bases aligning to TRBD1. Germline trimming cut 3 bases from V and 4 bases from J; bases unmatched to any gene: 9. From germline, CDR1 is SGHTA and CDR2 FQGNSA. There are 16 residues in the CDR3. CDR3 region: CASSFPGTGTSTEAFF. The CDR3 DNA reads TGTGCCAGCAGCTTTCCCGGGACAGGGACGAGCACTGAAGCTTTCTTT.

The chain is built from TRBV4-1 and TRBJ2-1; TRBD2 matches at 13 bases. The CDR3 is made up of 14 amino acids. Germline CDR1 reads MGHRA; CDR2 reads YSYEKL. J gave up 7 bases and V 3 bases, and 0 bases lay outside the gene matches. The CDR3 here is CASSQGLAGNEQFF. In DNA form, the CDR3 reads TGCGCCAGCAGCCAGGGACTAGCGGGAAATGAGCAGTTCTTC.

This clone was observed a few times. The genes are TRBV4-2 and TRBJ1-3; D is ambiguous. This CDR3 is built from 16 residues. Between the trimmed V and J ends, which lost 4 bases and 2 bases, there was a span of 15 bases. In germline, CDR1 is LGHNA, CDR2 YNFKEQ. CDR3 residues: CASSPTGNSAGNTIYF. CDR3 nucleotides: TGTGCCAGCAGCCCAACCGGGAATTCTGCTGGAAACACCATATATTTT.

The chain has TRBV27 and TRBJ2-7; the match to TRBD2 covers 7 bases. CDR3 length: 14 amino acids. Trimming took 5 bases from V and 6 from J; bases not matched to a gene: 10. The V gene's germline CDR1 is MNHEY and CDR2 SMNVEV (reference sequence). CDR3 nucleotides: TGTGCCAGCAGTACTACCAAGGGAGGGCTCGAGCAGTACTTC. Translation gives CASSTTKGGLEQYF.